Below, 16 T cell receptor beta chains from the same sample are listed, as sequenced in a study of blood T cell repertoires in COVID-19. Profiling relied on immunoSEQ multiplex PCR, and the TCRdb table lists in-frame clones only, not all of them. This sample has over 200,000 clones, with 80% to 90% found just once. The sequenced material came from PBMCs or T cells enriched from blood (not recorded which). These receptors all stem from a man aged 18 to 29 with acute COVID-19.

V gene TRBV5-6 combines with J gene TRBJ1-1; a possible D gene is TRBD1 (5 bases). V was shortened by 5 bases and J by 1 base, with 9 bases between the two germline ends. From germline, CDR1 is SGHDT and CDR2 YYEEEE. CDR3 length equals 13 residues. CDR3 bases: TGTGCCAGCAGAGTAACAGGGAACACTGAAGCTTTCTTT. Encoded protein: CASRVTGNTEAFF.

CDR3 residues: CASRHGLAGAYNEQFF. In DNA, the CDR3 is TGTGCCAGCAGACATGGACTAGCGGGAGCTTACAATGAGCAGTTCTTC. The chain is built from TRBV28 and TRBJ2-1; 13 nucleotides align to TRBD2. Trimming cost V 6 bases and J 4 bases; bases outside gene matches: 6. This CDR3 spans 16 amino acids. Germline V gene lookup returns CDR1 MDHEN and CDR2 SYDVKM. Full variable domain (missing parts from reference TRBV28 and TRBJ2-1): DVKVTQSSRYLVKRTGEKVFLECVQDMDHENMFWYRQDPGLGLRLIYFSYDVKMKEKGDIPEGYSVSREKKERFSLILESASTNQTSMYLCASRHGLAGAYNEQFFGPGTRLTVL.

The V call is TRBV4-1, the J call TRBJ2-1; TRBD2 aligns across 9 bases. The CDR3 runs to 15 residues. CDR1 and CDR2 from the germline V gene are MGHRA and YSYEKL. V was pared by 4 bases and J by 3 bases, with 4 bases of the junction left unmatched. The CDR3 DNA reads as TGCGCCAGCAGCCCACGGACTAGCGACTACAATGAGCAGTTCTTC. As protein: CASSPRTSDYNEQFF.

The V call is TRBV3-1 (or the pseudogene TRBV3-2), the J call TRBJ1-3; maybe TRBD1 (5 bases). This CDR3 region has 16 residues. V dropped 4 bases and J dropped 0 bases, with 13 bases sitting between them. Germline CDR1 is LGHDT and CDR2 is YNNKEL (reference sequence). The CDR3 DNA reads TGTGCCAGCAGCCCAAGGACAAGTTCCTCTGGAAACACCATATATTTT. The encoded protein is CASSPRTSSSGNTIYF.

V usage is TRBV19 and J usage is TRBJ1-2; tentative D call: TRBD1 (5 bases). The V end lost 3 bases, the J end lost 0 bases, and 11 bases lay between the germline ends. The germline V gene has CDR1 LNHDA and CDR2 SQIVND (reference sequence). The CDR3 sequence is 15 residues long. Here the CDR3 reads CASSIWRGANYGYTF. CDR3 DNA sequence: TGTGCCAGTAGTATTTGGAGGGGAGCTAACTATGGCTACACCTTC.

A few counts support this clone. V gene TRBV29-1 combines with J gene TRBJ2-3, with 9 bases matching TRBD1. CDR3 size: 13 residues. V lost 6 bases to trimming and J lost 2 bases; unmatched junction nucleotides: 3. CDR1 and CDR2 (germline): SQVTM, ANQGSEA. CDR3 bases: TGCAGCGTCGGGACAGGGTACACAGATACGCAGTATTTT. It codes for CSVGTGYTDTQYF.

The chain recombines TRBV9 with TRBJ2-2; D gene unclear. Germline CDR1 SGDLS, CDR2 YYNGEE. This CDR3 comprises 15 residues. V was shortened by 6 bases and J by 3 bases, with 15 bases between the two germline ends. The CDR3 loop reads CASNTYQRDTGELFF. The CDR3 DNA sequence: TGTGCCAGCAATACGTACCAGCGCGACACCGGGGAGCTGTTTTTT.

This clone was observed a single time. DNA for the CDR3: TGCGCCAGCAGCTTGGTCGGTAGCCCCTACGAGCAGTACTTC. Its protein product is CASSLVGSPYEQYF. The chain carries TRBV5-1 and TRBJ2-7, with D unresolved. The ends were cut back, 0 bases at V and 2 bases at J, with 9 bases in the middle. The CDR3 has 14 residues. CDR1 is SGHRS, CDR2 YFSETQ, per germline.

This CDR3 is CASSFSGRGNEKLFF. The CDR3 DNA reads TGTGCCAGCTCTTTTTCGGGGAGAGGAAATGAAAAACTGTTTTTT. The rearrangement links TRBV27 to TRBJ1-4, with unresolved D. Germline V CDR1 and CDR2: MNHEY, SMNVEV (reference sequence). V lost 8 bases and J 5 bases, leaving 18 bases between the germline ends. The CDR3 has 15 amino acids.

This clone was detected only once. The chain joins TRBV7-8 to TRBJ1-1; weak D call: TRBD1 (6 bases). The CDR3 is 17 residues long. Germline lookup yields CDR1 SGHVS and CDR2 FQNEAQ. V was cut by 2 bases and J by 1 base, with 17 bases left in between. This chain's CDR3 is CASSLQGINFRNTEAFF. CDR3 bases: TGTGCCAGCAGCTTACAGGGGATTAACTTTAGGAACACTGAAGCTTTCTTT.

This chain links TRBV21-1 with TRBJ1-1; no check of the table's D call, TRBD1, against the DNA was made. TRBV21-1 counts as a pseudogene. The CDR3 has 20 amino acids. The CDR3 sequence is CASRTGTRNTGASEATEAFF. The CDR3, as DNA: TGTGCCAGCCGGACCGGGACAAGGAATACCGGGGCCTCGGAGGCCACTGAAGCTTTCTTT.

This clone was detected once. The chain recombines TRBV6-4 with TRBJ2-5; D unresolved. The CDR3 contains 14 residues. The germline CDR1 and CDR2 sequences are MRHNA and SNTAGT. V lost 6 bases, J lost 5 bases, and 16 bases lay in between. The chain's CDR3 is CASSPDPNGETQYF. The CDR3 nucleotides are TGTGCCAGCAGCCCAGACCCGAACGGGGAGACCCAGTACTTC.

V usage is TRBV28 and J usage is TRBJ2-1; 7 bases are shared with TRBD1. V lost 5 bases and J lost 2; bases outside the gene matches: 9. The CDR3 extends over 16 amino acids. CDR1 and CDR2 (germline): MDHEN, SYDVKM. In DNA, the CDR3 is TGTGCCAGCAGTCCGCCACAGGGGCCAACCTACAATGAGCAGTTCTTC. It codes for CASSPPQGPTYNEQFF.

The chain is built from TRBV20-1 and TRBJ1-1; TRBD1 is a possible D gene (6 bases). This CDR3 is 11 amino acids long. V was clipped by 6 bases and J by 7 bases, with 12 bases between them. CDR1 is DFQATT and CDR2 is SNEGSKA in the germline V gene (reference sequence). In DNA, the CDR3 is TGCAGTGCCCCCAAGACAGGTGAAGCTTTCTTT. Protein sequence: CSAPKTGEAFF.

The chain employs TRBV30 and TRBJ1-4; 8 bases are shared with TRBD1. J lost 7 bases, V lost 5 bases, and 9 bases had no gene match. CDR1 GTSNPN and CDR2 SVGIG come from the germline V gene (reference sequence). The CDR3 consists of 14 residues. CDR3 in DNA: TGTGCCTGGGGCGGACAGGGAATAACTGAAAAACTGTTTTTT. It encodes CAWGGQGITEKLFF.

This chain connects TRBV21-1 to TRBJ1-5; the D call in the table, TRBD1, was not verified against the DNA. TRBV21-1 is a known pseudogene. CDR3 size: 14 residues. In DNA, the CDR3 is TGTGCCAGCAGCACCAACAGGGTAGGCCAGCCCCAGCATTTT. This sequence encodes CASSTNRVGQPQHF.